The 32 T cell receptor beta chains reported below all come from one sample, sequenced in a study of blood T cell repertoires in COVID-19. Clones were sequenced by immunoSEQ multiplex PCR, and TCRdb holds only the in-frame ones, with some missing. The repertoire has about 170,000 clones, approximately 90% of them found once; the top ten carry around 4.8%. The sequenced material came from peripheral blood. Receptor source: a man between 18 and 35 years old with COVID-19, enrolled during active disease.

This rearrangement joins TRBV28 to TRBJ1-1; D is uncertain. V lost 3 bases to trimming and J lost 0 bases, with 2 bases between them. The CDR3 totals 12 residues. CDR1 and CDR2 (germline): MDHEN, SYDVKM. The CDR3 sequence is CASSFMNTEAFF. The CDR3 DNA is TGTGCCAGCAGTTTCATGAACACTGAAGCTTTCTTT.

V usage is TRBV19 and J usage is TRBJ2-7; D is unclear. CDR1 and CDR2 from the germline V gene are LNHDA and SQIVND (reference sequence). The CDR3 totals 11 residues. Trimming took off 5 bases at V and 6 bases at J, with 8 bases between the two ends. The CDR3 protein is CASSQLGEQYF. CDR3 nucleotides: TGTGCCAGTAGTCAACTTGGCGAGCAGTACTTC.

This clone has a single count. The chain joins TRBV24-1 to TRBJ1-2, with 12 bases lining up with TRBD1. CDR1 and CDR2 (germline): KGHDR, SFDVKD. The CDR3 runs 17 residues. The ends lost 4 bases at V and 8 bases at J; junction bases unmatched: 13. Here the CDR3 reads CATSEEEPGTGGDGYTF. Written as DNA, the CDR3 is TGTGCCACCAGTGAAGAAGAACCCGGGACAGGGGGCGACGGCTACACCTTC.

CDR3 region: CASSLVGGSRYEQYF. The CDR3, as DNA: TGTGCCAGCAGCTTAGTTGGCGGCAGCCGCTACGAGCAGTACTTC. The J gene is TRBJ2-7, the V gene TRBV7-6, with D unresolved. This CDR3 region has 15 residues. Per germline, CDR1 SGHVS and CDR2 FNYEAQ. With 1 base removed from V and 3 bases from J, the gap between germline ends came to 13 bases.

The DNA for the CDR3 is TGTGCCATCAGCGCTGACCTAGCGGGAGGGGTCTCCGAGCAGTACTTC. Translated: CAISADLAGGVSEQYF. The chain combines TRBV10-3 with TRBJ2-7, with 12 bases lining up with TRBD2. CDR1 ENHRY and CDR2 SYGVKD come from the germline V gene. CDR3 length equals 16 residues. V was pared by 6 bases and J by 6 bases, with 12 bases of the junction left unmatched.

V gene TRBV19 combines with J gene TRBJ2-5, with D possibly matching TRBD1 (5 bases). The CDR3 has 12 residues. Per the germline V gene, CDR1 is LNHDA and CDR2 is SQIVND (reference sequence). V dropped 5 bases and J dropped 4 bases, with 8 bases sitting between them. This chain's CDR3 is CASSPRGETQYF. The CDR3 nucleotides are TGTGCCAGTAGTCCAAGGGGAGAGACCCAGTACTTC.

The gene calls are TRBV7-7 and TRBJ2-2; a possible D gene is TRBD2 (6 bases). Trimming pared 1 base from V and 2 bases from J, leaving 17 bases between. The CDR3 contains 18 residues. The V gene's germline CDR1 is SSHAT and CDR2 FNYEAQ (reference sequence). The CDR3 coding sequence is TGTGCCAGCAGCTTAGGAAGGGACTTCGGATTAAACACCGGGGAGCTGTTTTTT. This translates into CASSLGRDFGLNTGELFF.

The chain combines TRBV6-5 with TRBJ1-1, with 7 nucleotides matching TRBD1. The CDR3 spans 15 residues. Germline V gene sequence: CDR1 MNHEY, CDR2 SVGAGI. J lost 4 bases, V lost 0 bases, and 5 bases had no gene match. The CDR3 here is CASSYSGGGLTEAFF. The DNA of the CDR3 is TGTGCCAGCAGTTACTCAGGGGGCGGCCTCACTGAAGCTTTCTTT.

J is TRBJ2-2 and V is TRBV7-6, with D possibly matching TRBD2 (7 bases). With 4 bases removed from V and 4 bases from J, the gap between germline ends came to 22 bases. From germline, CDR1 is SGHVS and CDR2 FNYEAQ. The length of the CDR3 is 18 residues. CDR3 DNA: TGTGCCAGCAGCTCCAGGGGTTCCGGACTAGATGTCACCGGGGAGCTGTTTTTT. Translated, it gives CASSSRGSGLDVTGELFF.

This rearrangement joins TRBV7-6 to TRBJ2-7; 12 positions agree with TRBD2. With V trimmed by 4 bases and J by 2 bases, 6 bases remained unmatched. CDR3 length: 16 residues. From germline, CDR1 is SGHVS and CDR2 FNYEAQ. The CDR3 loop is CASSSFRLAGAYEQYF. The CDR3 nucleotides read TGTGCCAGCAGCTCCTTTCGACTAGCGGGAGCCTACGAGCAGTACTTC.

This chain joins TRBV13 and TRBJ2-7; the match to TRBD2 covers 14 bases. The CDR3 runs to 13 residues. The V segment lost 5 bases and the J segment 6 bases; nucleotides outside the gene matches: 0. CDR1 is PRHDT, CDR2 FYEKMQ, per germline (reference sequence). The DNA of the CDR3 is TGTGCCAGCAGCGGACTAGCGGGAGGCGAGCAGTACTTC. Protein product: CASSGLAGGEQYF.

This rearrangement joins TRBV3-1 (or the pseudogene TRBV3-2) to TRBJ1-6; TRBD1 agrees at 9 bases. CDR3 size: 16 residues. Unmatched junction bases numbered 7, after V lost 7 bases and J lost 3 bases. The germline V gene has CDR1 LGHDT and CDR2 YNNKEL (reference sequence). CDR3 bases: TGTGCCAGCACCGTACAGGGGGCCTACTATAATTCACCCCTCCACTTT. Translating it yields CASTVQGAYYNSPLHF.

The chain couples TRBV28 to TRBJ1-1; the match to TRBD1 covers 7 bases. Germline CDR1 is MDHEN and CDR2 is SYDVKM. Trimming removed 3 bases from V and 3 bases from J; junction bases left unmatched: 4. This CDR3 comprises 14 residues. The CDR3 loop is CASSLSGQYTEAFF. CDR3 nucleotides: TGTGCCAGCAGTTTGTCGGGACAGTACACTGAAGCTTTCTTT.

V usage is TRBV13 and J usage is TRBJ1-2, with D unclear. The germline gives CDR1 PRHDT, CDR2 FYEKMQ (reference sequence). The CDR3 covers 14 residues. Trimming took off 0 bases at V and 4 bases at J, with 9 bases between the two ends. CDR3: CASSLGWGAYGYTF. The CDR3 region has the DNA TGTGCCAGCAGCTTAGGGTGGGGAGCCTATGGCTACACCTTC. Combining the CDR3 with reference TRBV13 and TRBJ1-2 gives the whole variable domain AAGVIQSPRHLIKEKRETATLKCYPIPRHDTVYWYQQGPGQDPQFLISFYEKMQSDKGSIPDRFSAQQFSDYHSELNMSSLELGDSALYFCASSLGWGAYGYTFGSGTRLTVV.

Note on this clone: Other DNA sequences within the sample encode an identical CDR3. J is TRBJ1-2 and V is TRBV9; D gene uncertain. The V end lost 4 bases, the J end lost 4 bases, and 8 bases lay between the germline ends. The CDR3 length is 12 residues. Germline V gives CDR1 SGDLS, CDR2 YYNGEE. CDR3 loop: CASSSRSYGYTF. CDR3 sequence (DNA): TGTGCCAGCAGCTCCCGTTCCTATGGCTACACCTTC.

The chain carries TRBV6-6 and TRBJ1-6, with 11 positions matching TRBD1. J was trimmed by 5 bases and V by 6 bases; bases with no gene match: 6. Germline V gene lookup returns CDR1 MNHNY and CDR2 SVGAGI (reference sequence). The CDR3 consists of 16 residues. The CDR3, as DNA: TGTGCCAGCAGAGGGGACAGGGGGTCAAATAATTCACCCCTCCACTTT. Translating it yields CASRGDRGSNNSPLHF.

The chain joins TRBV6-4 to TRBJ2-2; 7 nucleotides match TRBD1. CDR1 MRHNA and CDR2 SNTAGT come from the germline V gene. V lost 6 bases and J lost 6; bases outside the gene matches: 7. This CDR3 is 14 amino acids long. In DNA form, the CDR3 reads TGTGCCAGCAGCATAAACAGGGGACCCGGGGAGCTGTTTTTT. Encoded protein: CASSINRGPGELFF.

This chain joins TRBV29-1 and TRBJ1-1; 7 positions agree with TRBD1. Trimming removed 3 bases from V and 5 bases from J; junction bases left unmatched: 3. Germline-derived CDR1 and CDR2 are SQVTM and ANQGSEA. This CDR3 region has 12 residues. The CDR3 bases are TGCAGCGTTGAGGGCAGGGGGACTGAAGCTTTCTTT. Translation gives CSVEGRGTEAFF.

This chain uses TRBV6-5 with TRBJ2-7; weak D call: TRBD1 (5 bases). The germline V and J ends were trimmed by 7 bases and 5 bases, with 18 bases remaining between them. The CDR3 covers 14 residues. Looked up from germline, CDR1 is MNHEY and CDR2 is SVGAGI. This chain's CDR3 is CASIPQGSRHEQYF. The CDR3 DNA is TGTGCCAGCATCCCCCAGGGATCTCGGCACGAGCAGTACTTC.

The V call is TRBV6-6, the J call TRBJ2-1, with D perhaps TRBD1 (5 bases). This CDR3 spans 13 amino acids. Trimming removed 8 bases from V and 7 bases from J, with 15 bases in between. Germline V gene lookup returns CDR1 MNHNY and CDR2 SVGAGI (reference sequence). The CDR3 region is CASELTDGNEQFF. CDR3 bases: TGTGCCAGCGAACTGACAGACGGGAATGAGCAGTTCTTC.

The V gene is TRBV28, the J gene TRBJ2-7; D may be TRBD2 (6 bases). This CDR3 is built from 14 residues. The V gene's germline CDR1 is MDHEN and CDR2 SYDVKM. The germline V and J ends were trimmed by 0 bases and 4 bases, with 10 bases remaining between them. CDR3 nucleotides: TGTGCCAGCAGTTTATGGGGACTCGCTTACGAGCAGTACTTC. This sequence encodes CASSLWGLAYEQYF.

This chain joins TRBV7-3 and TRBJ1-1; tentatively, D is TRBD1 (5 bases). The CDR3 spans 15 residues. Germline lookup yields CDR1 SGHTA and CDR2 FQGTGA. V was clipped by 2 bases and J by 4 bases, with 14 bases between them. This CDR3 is CASSLSGGMLTEAFF. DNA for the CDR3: TGTGCCAGCAGCTTATCGGGGGGTATGCTCACTGAAGCTTTCTTT.

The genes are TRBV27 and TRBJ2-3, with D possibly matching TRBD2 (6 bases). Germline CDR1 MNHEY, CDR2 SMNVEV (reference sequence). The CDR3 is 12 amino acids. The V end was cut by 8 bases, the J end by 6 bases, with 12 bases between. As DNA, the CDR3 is TGTGCCAGCGGACTACCAGGGGATACGCAGTATTTT. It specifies CASGLPGDTQYF.

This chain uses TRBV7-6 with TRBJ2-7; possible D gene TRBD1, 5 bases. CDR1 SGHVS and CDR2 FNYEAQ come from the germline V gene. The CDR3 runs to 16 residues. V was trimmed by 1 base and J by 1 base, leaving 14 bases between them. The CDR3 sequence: CASSLEGSAPSYEQYF. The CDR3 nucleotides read TGTGCCAGCAGCTTAGAGGGGTCAGCGCCATCCTACGAGCAGTACTTC.

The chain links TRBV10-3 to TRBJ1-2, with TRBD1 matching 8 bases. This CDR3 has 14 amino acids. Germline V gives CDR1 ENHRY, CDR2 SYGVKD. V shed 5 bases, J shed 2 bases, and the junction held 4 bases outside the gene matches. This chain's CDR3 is CAISLTGANYGYTF. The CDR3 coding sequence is TGTGCCATCAGTTTGACAGGGGCCAACTATGGCTACACCTTC.

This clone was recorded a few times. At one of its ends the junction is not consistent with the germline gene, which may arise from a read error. CDR3 sequence reads: CASSLTGGENEKLLF. For the CDR3, the DNA is TGTGCCAGCAGTTTAACCGGGGGTGAGAATGAAAAACTGCTTTTT. The chain carries TRBV28 and TRBJ1-4; possibly TRBD1 for D (5 bases). Germline V gives CDR1 MDHEN, CDR2 SYDVKM. This CDR3 is 15 amino acids long. The variable domain in full, with the rest retrieved from reference TRBV28 and TRBJ1-4, is DVKVTQSSRYLVKRTGEKVFLECVQDMDHENMFWYRQDPGLGLRLIYFSYDVKMKEKGDIPEGYSVSREKKERFSLILESASTNQTSMYLCASSLTGGENEKLLFGSGTQLSVL.

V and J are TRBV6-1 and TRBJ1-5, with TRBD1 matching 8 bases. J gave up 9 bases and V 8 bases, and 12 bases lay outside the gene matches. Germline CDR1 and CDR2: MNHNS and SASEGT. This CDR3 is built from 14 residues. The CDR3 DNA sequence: TGTGCCAGCCGCTTCCCAGGGGGCCAGGCGCCCCAGCATTTT. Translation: CASRFPGGQAPQHF.

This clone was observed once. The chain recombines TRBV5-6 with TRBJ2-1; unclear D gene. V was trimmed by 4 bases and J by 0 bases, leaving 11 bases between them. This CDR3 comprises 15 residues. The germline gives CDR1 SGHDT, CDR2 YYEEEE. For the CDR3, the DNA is TGTGCCAGCAGCCGCGGTCTTTCCTCCTACAATGAGCAGTTCTTC. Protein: CASSRGLSSYNEQFF. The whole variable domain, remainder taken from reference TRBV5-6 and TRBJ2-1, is DAGVTQSPTHLIKTRGQQVTLRCSPKSGHDTVSWYQQALGQGPQFIFQYYEEEERQRGNFPDRFSGHQFPNYSSELNVNALLLGDSALYLCASSRGLSSYNEQFFGPGTRLTVL.

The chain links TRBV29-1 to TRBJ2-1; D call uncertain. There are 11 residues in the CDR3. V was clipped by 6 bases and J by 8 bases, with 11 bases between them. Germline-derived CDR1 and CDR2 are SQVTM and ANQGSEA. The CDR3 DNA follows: TGCAGCGTCCCCGGTTCGGATGAGCAGTTCTTC. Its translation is CSVPGSDEQFF.

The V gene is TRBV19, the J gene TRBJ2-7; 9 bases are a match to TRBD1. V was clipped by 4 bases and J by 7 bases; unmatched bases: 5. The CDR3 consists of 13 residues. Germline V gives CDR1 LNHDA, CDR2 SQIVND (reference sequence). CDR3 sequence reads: CASSTWTGEEQYF. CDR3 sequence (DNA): TGTGCCAGTAGTACCTGGACAGGGGAGGAGCAGTACTTC.

The CDR3 reads CASSFGGAAEQYF. Here the CDR3 DNA reads TGTGCCAGCAGTTTTGGGGGGGCGGCCGAGCAGTACTTC. This chain uses TRBV12-3 or TRBV12-4 with TRBJ2-7; D is perhaps TRBD2 (7 bases). The CDR3 spans 13 residues. V lost 3 bases to trimming and J lost 6 bases, with 12 bases between them.

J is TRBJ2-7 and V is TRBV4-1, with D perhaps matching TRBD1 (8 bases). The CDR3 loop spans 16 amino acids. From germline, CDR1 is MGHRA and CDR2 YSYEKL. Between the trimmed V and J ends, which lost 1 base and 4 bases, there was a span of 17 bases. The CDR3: CASSQVSGTGLYEQYF. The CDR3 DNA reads TGCGCCAGCAGCCAAGTCAGCGGGACAGGATTATACGAGCAGTACTTC.